Here is one T cell receptor (beta chain) with its context. The antigen is not known. The sample comes from a study of siplizumab effects on memory and regulatory T cells. Study results and limitations: Proliferating Tregs in siplizumab cultures were never verified as suppressive. It seemed that naive T cells were more diverse than memory cells and were major contributors to the alloresponse. Sequences below about 10^-5 frequency were poorly captured, limiting mapping of alloreactive clones.

This CDR3 contains 15 residues. V was clipped by 3 bases and J by 2 bases, with 8 bases between them. From germline, CDR1 is SEHNR and CDR2 FQNEAQ (reference sequence). About 10^5 TCR templates were measured in each sample. Data came from immunoSEQ multiplex PCR; TCRdb stores just in-frame clones and leaves some out. The repertoire includes about 120,000 clones, less than 95% of them detected once, and under 2% sits in the top ten. The material sequenced was non-Treg CD4+ T cells sorted from blood. This chain links TRBV7-9 with TRBJ1-6; D not resolved. The receptor comes from a human donor in good health. The CDR3 region is CASSFQLTYNSPLHF. CDR3 coding DNA: TGTGCCAGCAGCTTCCAGTTGACCTATAATTCACCCCTCCACTTT.